The sequence of this T cell receptor (beta chain) was determined in a study of beta chain features in type 1 diabetes. Whole-study context: Sorted cell examination encompassed roughly 98,000,000 cells across all samples.

Since all of the isolated RNA was reverse transcribed, expressed TCRB transcripts were what got sequenced. Assay used: immunoSEQ multiplex PCR; TCRdb lists only in-frame clones, some missing. This sample yields 150,000 to 200,000 clones, of which roughly 8% are seen a single time; around 0.5% belongs to the top ten. This CDR3 comprises 15 residues. Trimming removed 4 bases from V and 3 bases from J; junction bases left unmatched: 5. The germline V gene has CDR1 MNHNS and CDR2 SASEGT. This clone was counted between two and nine times. The antigen is unknown. The study's findings and limits: Patients with Type 1 diabetes showed moderately but significantly shorter TCRB CDR3s in all four CD4+ subsets.

Sequencing used central memory CD4+ T cells from blood. The receptor comes from a woman aged 18-30 years with type 1 diabetes. This chain uses TRBV6-1 with TRBJ2-1; 8 nucleotides match TRBD2. The CDR3 coding sequence is TGTGCCAGCAGTGGTGAGGCGGGAGGCTACAATGAGCAGTTCTTC. Translation: CASSGEAGGYNEQFF.